These 24 T cell receptor beta chains originate from one sample sequenced in a study of T cell responses to AZD1222 COVID-19 vaccine. Data came from immunoSEQ multiplex PCR; TCRdb stores just in-frame clones and leaves some out. The data hold fewer than 90,000 clones, with 75% to 90% observed a single time. The material was peripheral blood, obtained 28 days after the second AZD1222 dose. These TCRs come from an adult who received the AZD1222 COVID-19 vaccine.

DNA of the CDR3: TGTGCCAGCAGCCCTGATCCGATCCGGCAACAAGAGACCCAGTACTTC. Encoded protein: CASSPDPIRQQETQYF. The V gene is TRBV3-1 (or the pseudogene TRBV3-2), the J gene TRBJ2-5; D is ambiguous. Germline V gene sequence: CDR1 LGHDT, CDR2 YNNKEL (reference sequence). This CDR3 region has 16 residues. Trimming left V 4 bases short and J 2 bases short, with 17 bases between.

The chain joins TRBV3-1 (or the pseudogene TRBV3-2) to TRBJ2-5; the D gene is possibly TRBD1 (7 bases). Germline loops: CDR1 LGHDT, CDR2 YNNKEL (reference sequence). There are 16 residues in the CDR3. Trimming pared 4 bases from V and 5 bases from J, leaving 20 bases between. The CDR3 coding sequence is TGTGCCAGCAGCCTAAGGAGGGGGCTACAGGGGGAGACCCAGTACTTC. This translates into CASSLRRGLQGETQYF.

The table lists this clone with a count of one. The chain couples TRBV7-9 to TRBJ2-1; D gene unclear. Trimming pared 5 bases from V and 6 bases from J, leaving 5 bases between. The CDR3 spans 11 residues. Per the germline V gene, CDR1 is SEHNR and CDR2 is FQNEAQ (reference sequence). This CDR3 reads CASSLANEQFF. The CDR3 region has the DNA TGTGCCAGCAGCCTCGCCAATGAGCAGTTCTTC.

The gene calls are TRBV2 and TRBJ1-1, with 12 bases lining up with TRBD1. In germline, CDR1 is SNHLY, CDR2 FYNNEI. The trim removed 5 bases at V and 1 base at J, leaving 2 bases unmatched. CDR3 length: 15 amino acids. The CDR3 is CASSRGQGANTEAFF. The DNA for the CDR3 is TGTGCCAGCAGTAGGGGACAGGGGGCGAACACTGAAGCTTTCTTT.

This sequence joins TRBV7-6 and TRBJ1-2; a weak D match, TRBD1 (5 bases). In germline, CDR1 is SGHVS, CDR2 FNYEAQ. CDR3 length: 16 amino acids. The germline V and J ends were trimmed by 1 base and 3 bases, with 15 bases remaining between them. CDR3 loop: CASSLDGDGLDYGYTF. CDR3 coding DNA: TGTGCCAGCAGCTTAGACGGGGACGGACTGGACTATGGCTACACCTTC.

This clone was seen only once. V is TRBV19 and J is TRBJ2-2, with no clear D. This CDR3 comprises 16 residues. Trimming removed 5 bases from V and 4 bases from J, with 17 bases in between. CDR1 and CDR2 from the germline V gene are LNHDA and SQIVND (reference sequence). The CDR3 nucleotides are TGTGCCAGTAGTCCCTCCCTAGAGGCTGCCACCGGGGAGCTGTTTTTT. Translating gives CASSPSLEAATGELFF.

The V gene is TRBV24-1, the J gene TRBJ1-1; no clear D gene. The CDR3 has 13 amino acids. Germline lookup yields CDR1 KGHDR and CDR2 SFDVKD. V lost 10 bases and J 3 bases, leaving 14 bases between the germline ends. As DNA, the CDR3 is TGTGCCACTCACCTGCGAAGGGACACTGAAGCTTTCTTT. Translated: CATHLRRDTEAFF.

This clone was observed at least ten times. Here the CDR3 reads CASTWGRNTEAFF. The CDR3, as DNA: TGTGCCAGCACCTGGGGGAGAAACACTGAAGCTTTCTTT. The chain couples TRBV12-3 or TRBV12-4 to TRBJ1-1; weak D call: TRBD1 (5 bases). The CDR3 contains 13 residues. Trimming removed 7 bases at V and 2 bases at J, with 11 bases between.

The chain couples TRBV28 to TRBJ2-1; TRBD2 agrees at 10 bases. CDR3 length equals 15 residues. Germline-derived CDR1 and CDR2 are MDHEN and SYDVKM. V gave up 8 bases and J gave up 6 bases; unmatched junction bases: 10. CDR3 protein: CASRAQRGGLNEQFF. In DNA, the CDR3 is TGTGCCAGCCGGGCCCAGCGGGGGGGACTCAATGAGCAGTTCTTC.

This clone is a singleton in its sample. The V and J genes are TRBV2 and TRBJ1-4; D is unclear. CDR1 is SNHLY, CDR2 FYNNEI, per germline. CDR3 size: 15 residues. With 6 bases removed from V and 0 bases from J, the gap between germline ends came to 11 bases. In DNA, the CDR3 is TGTGCCAGCAGCCCCCGGAACCCAACTAATGAAAAACTGTTTTTT. Its protein is CASSPRNPTNEKLFF.

This clone was detected only once. The chain is built from TRBV6-5 and TRBJ1-1; 8 bases are a match to TRBD1. The V and J ends lost 2 bases and 4 bases, in that order; junction bases with no gene match: 3. The germline V gene encodes CDR1 MNHEY and CDR2 SVGAGI. The CDR3 is 14 amino acids. The CDR3 DNA is TGTGCCAGCAGTTACCGCACAGGGGGCACTGAAGCTTTCTTT. It encodes CASSYRTGGTEAFF.

The chain combines TRBV5-5 with TRBJ1-5; TRBD1 matches 7 bases. The V segment lost 3 bases and the J segment 6 bases; nucleotides outside the gene matches: 6. The CDR3 sequence is 14 residues long. Germline CDR1 and CDR2: SGHKS and YYEKEE (reference sequence). CDR3 nucleotides: TGTGCCAGCAGCTCTCAGGGGGGTGTTCAGCCCCAGCATTTT. This codes for CASSSQGGVQPQHF.

This clone was detected a few times. CDR3 sequence: CASSIAGTAGNTIYF. Written as DNA, the CDR3 is TGCGCCAGCAGCATCGCCGGGACAGCCGGAAACACCATATATTTT. The gene calls are TRBV5-1 and TRBJ1-3; 7 bases map to TRBD1. In germline, CDR1 is SGHRS, CDR2 YFSETQ. Losses at the gene ends were 4 bases for V and 4 bases for J; bases not matched to a gene: 8. This CDR3 has 15 residues.

V usage is TRBV6-2 or TRBV6-3 and J usage is TRBJ2-7, with D maybe TRBD1 (5 bases). The CDR3 is made up of 15 amino acids. Trimming shortened V by 2 bases and J by 3 bases, and 14 bases separated the two germline ends. Per the germline V gene, CDR1 is MNHEY and CDR2 is SVGEGT. As DNA, the CDR3 is TGTGCCAGCAGTTACGGGGCCCCCATCATCTACGAGCAGTACTTC. Its translation: CASSYGAPIIYEQYF.

This rearrangement joins TRBV3-1 (or the pseudogene TRBV3-2) to TRBJ1-1; D is unresolved. Trimming pared 0 bases from V and 5 bases from J, leaving 10 bases between. Per the germline V gene, CDR1 is LGHDT and CDR2 is YNNKEL (reference sequence). The CDR3 runs 14 residues. Written as DNA, the CDR3 is TGTGCCAGCAGCCAAGATCGGGTAGAGACTGAAGCTTTCTTT. Encoded protein: CASSQDRVETEAFF.

The chain combines TRBV10-3 with TRBJ1-2; TRBD1 is a possible D gene (6 bases). The V gene lost 3 bases and the J gene lost 8 bases, with 19 bases spanning the gap. This CDR3 comprises 15 residues. Germline V lookup: CDR1 ENHRY, CDR2 SYGVKD. CDR3 sequence: CAISDGQRVTMGYTF. CDR3 bases: TGTGCCATCAGTGACGGACAGCGAGTAACTATGGGCTACACCTTC.

This chain connects TRBV27 to TRBJ2-7; no definite D call. V dropped 3 bases and J dropped 1 base, with 10 bases sitting between them. Germline assignment: CDR1 MNHEY and CDR2 SMNVEV (reference sequence). The CDR3 extends over 14 amino acids. The CDR3 sequence: CASSFGVGSYEQYF. CDR3 bases: TGTGCCAGCAGTTTTGGTGTTGGATCCTACGAGCAGTACTTC.

V gene TRBV6-2 or TRBV6-3 combines with J gene TRBJ2-3, with 9 bases fitting TRBD2. The CDR3 covers 16 residues. From germline, CDR1 is MNHEY and CDR2 SVGEGT. V lost 2 bases, J lost 3 bases, and 6 bases stayed unmatched. CDR3 protein: CASSYTWRGGTDTQYF. In DNA, the CDR3 is TGTGCCAGCAGTTACACTTGGCGGGGGGGAACAGATACGCAGTATTTT.

V is TRBV30 and J is TRBJ1-5; no clear D. The CDR3 covers 15 residues. V was pared by 2 bases and J by 0 bases, with 11 bases between. Germline V gene lookup returns CDR1 GTSNPN and CDR2 SVGIG (reference sequence). CDR3 sequence (DNA): TGTGCCTGGAGTAGTTATGTAGGTAGCAATCAGCCCCAGCATTTT. It encodes CAWSSYVGSNQPQHF. Combining the CDR3 with reference TRBV30 and TRBJ1-5 gives the whole variable domain SQTIHQWPATLVQPVGSPLSLECTVEGTSNPNLYWYRQAAGRGLQLLFYSVGIGQISSEVPQNLSASRPQDRQFILSSKKLLLSDSGFYLCAWSSYVGSNQPQHFGDGTRLSIL.

V gene TRBV12-3 or TRBV12-4 combines with J gene TRBJ2-7, with unresolved D. This CDR3 spans 13 amino acids. Trimming removed 3 bases at V and 1 base at J, with 7 bases between. CDR3 DNA: TGTGCCAGCAGTTTTGCTTGGTCCTACGAGCAGTACTTC. This sequence encodes CASSFAWSYEQYF.

The genes are TRBV7-9 and TRBJ2-5, with 7 nucleotides matching TRBD2. Germline lookup yields CDR1 SEHNR and CDR2 FQNEAQ (reference sequence). CDR3 length: 17 residues. The trim removed 4 bases at V and 2 bases at J, leaving 13 bases unmatched. The CDR3 is CASSSRDPGLLQETQYF. CDR3 in DNA: TGTGCCAGCAGCTCAAGGGACCCGGGACTATTACAAGAGACCCAGTACTTC. Using reference TRBV7-9 and TRBJ2-5 for the parts outside the CDR3, the full variable domain is DTGVSQNPRHKITKRGQNVTFRCDPISEHNRLYWYRQTLGQGPEFLTYFQNEAQLEKSRLLSDRFSAERPKGSFSTLEIQRTEQGDSAMYLCASSSRDPGLLQETQYFGPGTRLLVL.

V usage is TRBV28 and J usage is TRBJ1-3, with 7 bases identical to TRBD1. Germline trimming cut 2 bases from V and 3 bases from J; bases unmatched to any gene: 1. The germline V gene encodes CDR1 MDHEN and CDR2 SYDVKM. This CDR3 is built from 14 residues. In DNA form, the CDR3 reads TGTGCCAGCAGTTTAAGACAGGGTGGAAACACCATATATTTT. It specifies CASSLRQGGNTIYF. The whole variable domain, filled in from reference TRBV28 and TRBJ1-3, reads DVKVTQSSRYLVKRTGEKVFLECVQDMDHENMFWYRQDPGLGLRLIYFSYDVKMKEKGDIPEGYSVSREKKERFSLILESASTNQTSMYLCASSLRQGGNTIYFGEGSWLTVV.

This clone has just one count. The chain combines TRBV27 with TRBJ2-7, with TRBD2 matching over 14 bases. The CDR3 loop spans 14 amino acids. With 6 bases clipped from V and 4 bases from J, the junction kept 2 bases outside the gene matches. Germline CDR1 MNHEY, CDR2 SMNVEV (reference sequence). The CDR3, as DNA: TGTGCCAGCAGCGGGACTAGCGGGGGATACGAGCAGTACTTC. Translated: CASSGTSGGYEQYF.

This sequence joins TRBV3-1 (or the pseudogene TRBV3-2) and TRBJ1-3; D is unresolved. Between the trimmed V and J ends, which lost 3 bases and 2 bases, there was a span of 8 bases. The CDR3 contains 14 residues. CDR1 and CDR2 (germline): LGHDT, YNNKEL (reference sequence). The CDR3 DNA is TGTGCCAGCAGCCAGAACGGGGCTGGAAACACCATATATTTT. Protein: CASSQNGAGNTIYF.